This T cell receptor beta chain was documented in a study (dated by TCRdb to 2012 to 2015). This clonotype was seen once. What this receptor recognizes is not known. Base qualities are not recorded, but no much larger clone differs from it by a single base. A single read makes a weak case. Sequencer: Illumina Genome Analyzer IIx. Using fastp at Q25 and MiXCR, TCRdb reprocessed the public reads and kept productive beta chains. Records with the same CDR3 protein are collapsed into one entry carrying the most frequent genes and DNA. The sample table lists about 15,000 distinct CDR3 sequences, about 30% of them with a count of one. The top ten clones comprise roughly 16% of the sample. The trim is 2 bases for V and 7 bases for J, with a gap of 20 bases between the germline ends. From its cysteine to its phenylalanine, the CDR3 spans 16 amino acids. Only the CDR3 region is kept as DNA, spanning 48 bases read in frame from base 1. From the germline V gene, CDR1 is LGHNA and CDR2 is YSLEER.

The sequence was collected from a human donor. The V and J genes are TRBV4-3 and TRBJ1-2; TRBD1 could be the D gene, as 6 bases match. Sample: blood. The CDR3 corresponds to CASSQLSGHYQSGYTF. The DNA reads TGCGCCAGCAGCCAACTCTCGGGACACTATCAATCTGGCTACACCTTC.